This T cell receptor (beta chain) was found in a study of cytomegalovirus exposure and HLA in healthy donors. Study-level findings and limits: Reports indicate that TCR beta sequences accurately predicted the HLA-A and HLA-B alleles of most subjects.

Points on this clone: As yet, its antigen is unknown.

The PCR used 60 Vbeta and 13 Jbeta primers. The assay was immunoSEQ multiplex PCR, and TCRdb's table has in-frame clones only and misses some. In the table there are approximately 140,000 clones, approximately 82% of which are singletons. Germline V gene data show CDR1 as SGHTA and CDR2 as FQGTGA. V lost 5 bases and J lost 2, with 12 bases in between. This CDR3 is 14 amino acids long. The chain employs TRBV7-3 and TRBJ1-2; weak D call: TRBD1 (5 bases). The origin of this receptor is a man aged 50 to 60 in good health and CMV-seronegative. Sequenced material: PBMCs. For the CDR3, the DNA is TGTGCCAGCAGCGGGGGGTTTTCGAACTATGGCTACACCTTC. Protein: CASSGGFSNYGYTF.